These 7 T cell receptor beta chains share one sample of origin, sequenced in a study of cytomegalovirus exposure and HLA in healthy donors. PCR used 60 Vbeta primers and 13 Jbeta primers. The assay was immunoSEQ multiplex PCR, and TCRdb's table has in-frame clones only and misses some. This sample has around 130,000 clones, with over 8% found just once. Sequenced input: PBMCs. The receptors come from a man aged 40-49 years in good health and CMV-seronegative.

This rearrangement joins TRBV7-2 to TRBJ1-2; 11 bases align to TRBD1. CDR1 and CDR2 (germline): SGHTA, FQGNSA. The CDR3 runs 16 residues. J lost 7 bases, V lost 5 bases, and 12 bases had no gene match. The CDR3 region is CASSAVVGQGAGGYTF. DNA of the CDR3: TGTGCCAGCAGCGCGGTGGTAGGACAGGGGGCCGGTGGCTACACCTTC.

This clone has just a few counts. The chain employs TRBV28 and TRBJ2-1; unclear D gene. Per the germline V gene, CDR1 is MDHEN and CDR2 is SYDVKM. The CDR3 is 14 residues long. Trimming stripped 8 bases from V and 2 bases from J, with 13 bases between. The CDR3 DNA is TGTGCCAGCGAGGAGAACCCCACCTACAATGAGCAGTTCTTC. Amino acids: CASEENPTYNEQFF.

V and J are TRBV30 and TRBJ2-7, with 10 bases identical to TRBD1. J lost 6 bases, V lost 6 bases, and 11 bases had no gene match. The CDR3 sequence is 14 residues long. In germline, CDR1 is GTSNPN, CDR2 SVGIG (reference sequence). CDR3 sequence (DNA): TGTGCCTGCGCCATGGGACAGGGGATAAGCGAGCAGTACTTC. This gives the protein CACAMGQGISEQYF.

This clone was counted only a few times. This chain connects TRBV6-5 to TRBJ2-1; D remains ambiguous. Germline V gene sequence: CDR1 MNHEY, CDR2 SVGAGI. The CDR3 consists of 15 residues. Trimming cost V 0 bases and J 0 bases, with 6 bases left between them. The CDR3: CASSYSRSSYNEQFF. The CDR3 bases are TGTGCCAGCAGTTACTCGAGGAGCTCCTACAATGAGCAGTTCTTC.

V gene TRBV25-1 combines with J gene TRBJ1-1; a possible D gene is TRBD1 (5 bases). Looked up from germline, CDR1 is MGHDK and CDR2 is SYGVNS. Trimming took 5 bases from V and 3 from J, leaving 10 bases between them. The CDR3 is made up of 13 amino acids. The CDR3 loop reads CASSSRVDTEAFF. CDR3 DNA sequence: TGTGCCAGCAGTAGCAGGGTGGACACTGAAGCTTTCTTT.

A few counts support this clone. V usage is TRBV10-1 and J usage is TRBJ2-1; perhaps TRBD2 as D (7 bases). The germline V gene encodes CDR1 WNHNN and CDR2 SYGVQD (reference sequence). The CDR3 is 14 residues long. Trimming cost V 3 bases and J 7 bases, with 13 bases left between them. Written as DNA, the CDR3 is TGCGCCAGCAGTGAAGGGGGGGCGATAAATGAGCAGTTCTTC. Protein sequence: CASSEGGAINEQFF.

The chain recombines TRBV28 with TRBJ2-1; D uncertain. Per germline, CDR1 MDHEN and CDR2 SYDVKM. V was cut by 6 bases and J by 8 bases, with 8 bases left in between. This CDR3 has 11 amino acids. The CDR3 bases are TGTGCCAGCAGCCCCTCCGATGAGCAGTTCTTC. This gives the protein CASSPSDEQFF.